This T cell receptor (beta chain) came from a study of T cells in women clearing cervical HPV infection. Produced via immunoSEQ multiplex PCR; TCRdb's table is partial and in-frame only. The sample holds about 39,000 clones. On this clone itself: The CDR3 is cut off 3 residues early in the read; its end comes from the germline J gene.

Germline loops: CDR1 LNHDA, CDR2 SQIVND (reference sequence). V shed 9 bases, J shed 7 bases, and the junction held 20 bases outside the gene matches. The CDR3 has 17 amino acids. Prevalent HPV16 infections were excluded; only incident single HPV16 infections included. The sample consisted of blood buffy coat. This clonotype was obtained from a woman between 18 and 69 years old with a cervical HPV16 infection that either progressed to CIN3+ or cleared (not recorded which). This chain links TRBV19 with TRBJ2-1; 8 bases map to TRBD2. Here the CDR3 reads CASEPFWAGGAKNEQFF. The covered CDR3 bases are TGTGCCAGCGAACCCTTTTGGGCGGGGGGCGCGAAGAATGAG.